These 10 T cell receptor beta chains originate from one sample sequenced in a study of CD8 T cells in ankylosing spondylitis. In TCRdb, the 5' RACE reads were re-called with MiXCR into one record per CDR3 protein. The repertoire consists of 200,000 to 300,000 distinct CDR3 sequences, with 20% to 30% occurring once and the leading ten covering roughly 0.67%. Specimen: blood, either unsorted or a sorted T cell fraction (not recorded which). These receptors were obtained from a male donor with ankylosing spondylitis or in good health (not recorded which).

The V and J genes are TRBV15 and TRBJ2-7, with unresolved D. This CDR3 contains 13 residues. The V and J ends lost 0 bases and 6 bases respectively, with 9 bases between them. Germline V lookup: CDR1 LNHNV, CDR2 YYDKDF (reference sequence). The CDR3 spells CATSRDLASEQYF. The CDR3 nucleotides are TGTGCCACCAGCAGAGATTTGGCGTCCGAGCAGTACTTC. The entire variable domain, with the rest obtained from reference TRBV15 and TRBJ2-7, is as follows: DAMVIQNPRYQVTQFGKPVTLSCSQTLNHNVMYWYQQKSSQAPKLLFHYYDKDFNNEADTPDNFQSRRPNTSFCFLDIRSPGLGDTAMYLCATSRDLASEQYFGPGTRLTVT.

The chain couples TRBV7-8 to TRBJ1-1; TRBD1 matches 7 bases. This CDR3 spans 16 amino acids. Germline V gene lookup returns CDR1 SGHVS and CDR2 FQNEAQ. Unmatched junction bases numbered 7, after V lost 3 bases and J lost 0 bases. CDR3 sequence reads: CASSLGQTTMNTEAFF. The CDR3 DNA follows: TGTGCCAGCAGCTTGGGACAGACAACTATGAACACTGAAGCTTTCTTT.

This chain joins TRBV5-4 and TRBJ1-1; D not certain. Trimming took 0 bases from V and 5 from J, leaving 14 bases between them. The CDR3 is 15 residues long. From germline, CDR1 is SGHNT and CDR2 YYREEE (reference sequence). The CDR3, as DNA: TGTGCCAGCAGCTTGGCCTTTCTGGGCGGTACTGAAGCTTTCTTT. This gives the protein CASSLAFLGGTEAFF.

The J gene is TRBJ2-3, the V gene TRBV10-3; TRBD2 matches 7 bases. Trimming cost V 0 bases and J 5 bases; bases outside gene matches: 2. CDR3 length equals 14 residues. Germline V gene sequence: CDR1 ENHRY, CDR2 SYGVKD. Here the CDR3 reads CAISESGLQDTQYF. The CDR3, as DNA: TGTGCCATCAGTGAGTCGGGACTACAAGATACGCAGTATTTT.

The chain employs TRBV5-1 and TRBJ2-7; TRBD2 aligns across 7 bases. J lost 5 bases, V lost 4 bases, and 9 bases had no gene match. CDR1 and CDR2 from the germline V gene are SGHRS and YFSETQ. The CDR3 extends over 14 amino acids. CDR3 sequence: CASSREGTTDEQYF. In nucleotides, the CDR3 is TGCGCCAGCAGCCGCGAGGGGACTACCGACGAGCAGTACTTC.

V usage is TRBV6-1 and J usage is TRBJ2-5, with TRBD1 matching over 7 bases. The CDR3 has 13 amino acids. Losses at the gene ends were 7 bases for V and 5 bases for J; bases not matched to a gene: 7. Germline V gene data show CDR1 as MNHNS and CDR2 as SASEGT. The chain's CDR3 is CASTRGPRETQYF. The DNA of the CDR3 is TGTGCCAGCACAAGGGGGCCAAGGGAGACCCAGTACTTC.

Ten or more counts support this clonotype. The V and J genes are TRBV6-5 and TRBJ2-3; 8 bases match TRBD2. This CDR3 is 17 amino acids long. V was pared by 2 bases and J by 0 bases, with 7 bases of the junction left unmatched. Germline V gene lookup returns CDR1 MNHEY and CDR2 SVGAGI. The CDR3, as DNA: TGTGCCAGCAGTTACGGTGGTCCGGGGGGGAGCACAGATACGCAGTATTTT. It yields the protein CASSYGGPGGSTDTQYF.

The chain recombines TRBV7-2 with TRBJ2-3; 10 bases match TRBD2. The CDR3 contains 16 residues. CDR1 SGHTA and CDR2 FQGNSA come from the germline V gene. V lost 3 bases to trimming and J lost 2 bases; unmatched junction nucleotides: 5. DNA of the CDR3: TGTGCCAGCAGCTTGTCTAGCGGGGGTTACACAGATACGCAGTATTTT. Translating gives CASSLSSGGYTDTQYF.

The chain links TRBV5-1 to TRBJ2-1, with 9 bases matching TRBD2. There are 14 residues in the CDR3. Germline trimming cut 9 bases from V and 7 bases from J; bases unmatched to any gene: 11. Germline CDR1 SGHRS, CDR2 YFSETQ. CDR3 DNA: TGCGCCACGAGTTGGCGGGGGGGCCCAAATGAGCAGTTCTTC. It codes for CATSWRGGPNEQFF.

Here the CDR3 DNA reads TGTGCCAGCAGTACCGAACCGACCCCCGAGACCCAGTACTTC. Translated, it gives CASSTEPTPETQYF. The chain links TRBV12-3 or TRBV12-4 to TRBJ2-5; D gene unclear. With 5 bases removed from V and 5 bases from J, the gap between germline ends came to 15 bases. This CDR3 is 14 amino acids long.